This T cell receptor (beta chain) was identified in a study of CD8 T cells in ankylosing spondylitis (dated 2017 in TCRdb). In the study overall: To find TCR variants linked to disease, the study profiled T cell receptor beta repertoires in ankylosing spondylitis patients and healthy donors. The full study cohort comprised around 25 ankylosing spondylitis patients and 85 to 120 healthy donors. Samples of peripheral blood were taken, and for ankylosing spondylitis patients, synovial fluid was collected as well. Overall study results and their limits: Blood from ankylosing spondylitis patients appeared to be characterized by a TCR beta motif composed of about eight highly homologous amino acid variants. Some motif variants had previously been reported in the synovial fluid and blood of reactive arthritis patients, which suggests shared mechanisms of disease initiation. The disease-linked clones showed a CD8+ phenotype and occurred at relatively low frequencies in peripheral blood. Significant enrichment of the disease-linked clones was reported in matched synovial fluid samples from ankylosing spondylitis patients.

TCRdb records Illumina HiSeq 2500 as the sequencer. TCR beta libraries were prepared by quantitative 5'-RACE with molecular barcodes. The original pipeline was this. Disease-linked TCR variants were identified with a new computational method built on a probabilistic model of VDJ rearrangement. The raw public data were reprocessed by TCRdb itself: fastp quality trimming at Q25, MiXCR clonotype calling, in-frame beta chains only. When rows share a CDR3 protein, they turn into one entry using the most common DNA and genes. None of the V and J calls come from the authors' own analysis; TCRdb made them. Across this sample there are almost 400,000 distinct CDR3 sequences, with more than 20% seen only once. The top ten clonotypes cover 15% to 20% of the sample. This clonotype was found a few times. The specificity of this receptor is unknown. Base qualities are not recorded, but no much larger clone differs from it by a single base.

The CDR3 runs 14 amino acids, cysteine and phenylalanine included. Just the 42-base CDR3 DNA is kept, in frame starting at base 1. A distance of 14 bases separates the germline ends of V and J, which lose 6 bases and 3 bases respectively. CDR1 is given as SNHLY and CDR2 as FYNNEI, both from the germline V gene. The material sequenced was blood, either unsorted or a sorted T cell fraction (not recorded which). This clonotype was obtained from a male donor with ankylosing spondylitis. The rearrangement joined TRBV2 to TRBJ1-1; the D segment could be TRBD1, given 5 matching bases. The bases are TGTGCCAGCAGAGGGGTTGGGGGATACACTGAAGCTTTCTTT. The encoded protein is CASRGVGGYTEAFF. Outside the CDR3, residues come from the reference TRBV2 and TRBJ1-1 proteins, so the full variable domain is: EPEVTQTPSHQVTQMGQEVILRCVPISNHLYFYWYRQILGQKVEFLVSFYNNEISEKSEIFDDQFSVERPDGSNFTLKIRSTKLEDSAMYFCASRGVGGYTEAFFGQGTRLTVV.